The next 10 T cell receptor beta chains were all read from a single sample in a study of shared clonotypes between healthy human individuals. The method was immunoSEQ multiplex PCR; TCRdb's version includes in-frame clones alone and lacks a portion of them. The table lists around 1.1 million clones, 60% to 85% of them singletons. Sequenced sample: memory CD4+ T cells from PBMCs. Subset described: CD45RA-negative fraction. The origin of the receptors is a man between 18 and 35 years old in good health. Some clones in this sample may be carry-over from other donors' samples.

The V call is TRBV11-3, the J call TRBJ2-3; D gene unclear. The CDR3 extends over 12 amino acids. With 1 base removed from V and 5 bases from J, the gap between germline ends came to 4 bases. Per germline, CDR1 SGHNT and CDR2 YENEEA. The CDR3, as DNA: TGTGCCAGCAGCTTAGGATTAGATACGCAGTATTTT. Residues: CASSLGLDTQYF.

This chain uses TRBV5-1 with TRBJ2-1, with 10 bases that match TRBD2. Germline-derived CDR1 and CDR2 are SGHRS and YFSETQ. The CDR3 spans 18 residues. J was trimmed by 7 bases and V by 7 bases; bases with no gene match: 20. The CDR3 nucleotides read TGCGCCAGCGGCACCGGGACTAGCGCTCTATCCGGTAGGAATGAGCAGTTCTTC. It encodes CASGTGTSALSGRNEQFF.

The chain carries TRBV5-1 and TRBJ1-2; possible D gene TRBD1, 5 bases. Trimming pared 4 bases from V and 4 bases from J, leaving 11 bases between. Germline V gene lookup returns CDR1 SGHRS and CDR2 YFSETQ. The length of the CDR3 is 13 residues. The CDR3: CASSLQGLYGYTF. The CDR3 coding sequence is TGCGCCAGCAGCCTCCAGGGCCTCTATGGCTACACCTTC.

The genes are TRBV15 and TRBJ1-2; tentative D call: TRBD1 (5 bases). With 3 bases removed from V and 4 bases from J, the gap between germline ends came to 9 bases. This CDR3 comprises 13 residues. Germline CDR1 and CDR2: LNHNV and YYDKDF (reference sequence). CDR3 nucleotides: TGTGCCACCAGCAGGGGGGGACGCTATGGCTACACCTTC. Translated, it gives CATSRGGRYGYTF.

This chain connects TRBV6-6 to TRBJ1-1; tentative D call: TRBD1 (5 bases). This CDR3 region has 16 residues. The V and J ends lost 2 bases and 1 base respectively, with 14 bases between them. From germline, CDR1 is MNHNY and CDR2 SVGAGI (reference sequence). The CDR3, as DNA: TGTGCCAGCAGTTACCCCCATACGACAGCGAACACTGAAGCTTTCTTT. This gives the protein CASSYPHTTANTEAFF.

The chain employs TRBV19 and TRBJ2-1; TRBD2 agrees at 10 bases. This CDR3 spans 16 amino acids. The trim removed 5 bases at V and 4 bases at J, leaving 8 bases unmatched. From germline, CDR1 is LNHDA and CDR2 SQIVND (reference sequence). Here the CDR3 DNA reads TGTGCCAGTAGTTTCACCGGGACTAGCGAGTACAATGAGCAGTTCTTC. This codes for CASSFTGTSEYNEQFF.

The V call is TRBV5-1, the J call TRBJ2-3, with D tentatively TRBD1 or TRBD2 (5 bases each). The ends were cut back, 3 bases at V and 5 bases at J, with 10 bases in the middle. The germline V gene has CDR1 SGHRS and CDR2 YFSETQ. The CDR3 extends over 13 amino acids. CDR3: CASSWGPGDTQYF. The CDR3 bases are TGCGCCAGCAGCTGGGGACCCGGAGATACGCAGTATTTT.

V and J are TRBV28 and TRBJ2-7; D may be TRBD2 (6 bases). CDR3 length: 13 amino acids. The V gene's germline CDR1 is MDHEN and CDR2 SYDVKM. Trimming stripped 6 bases from V and 3 bases from J, with 12 bases between. The CDR3 protein is CASRRGTFYEQYF. CDR3 nucleotides: TGTGCCAGCAGACGCGGGACTTTCTACGAGCAGTACTTC.

The chain couples TRBV7-2 to TRBJ1-1; D not certain. Germline loops: CDR1 SGHTA, CDR2 FQGNSA. The CDR3 is 14 amino acids. The V end lost 4 bases, the J end lost 1 base, and 10 bases lay between the germline ends. Here the CDR3 reads CASSSRTQNTEAFF. Written as DNA, the CDR3 is TGTGCCAGCAGCTCCAGGACGCAGAACACTGAAGCTTTCTTT. The entire variable domain, with the rest obtained from reference TRBV7-2 and TRBJ1-1, is as follows: GAGVSQSPSNKVTEKGKDVELRCDPISGHTALYWYRQSLGQGLEFLIYFQGNSAPDKSGLPSDRFSAERTGGSVSTLTIQRTQQEDSAVYLCASSSRTQNTEAFFGQGTRLTVV.

V and J are TRBV29-1 and TRBJ1-2; D is ambiguous. The ends were cut back, 3 bases at V and 1 base at J, with 6 bases in the middle. The CDR3 consists of 12 residues. CDR1 is SQVTM, CDR2 ANQGSEA, per germline. The CDR3 sequence: CSVEVLNYGYTF. CDR3 coding DNA: TGCAGCGTTGAGGTCCTTAACTATGGCTACACCTTC.